These 14 T cell receptor beta chains were sequenced from one sample in a study of technical replicates of blood from a handful of donors. Assay: immunoSEQ multiplex PCR; the TCRdb copy retains only in-frame clones and omits some. The repertoire holds some 77,000 clones, 85% to 95% seen once, with around 0.4% in the top ten. The specimen sequenced was T cells isolated from PBMCs. The receptors shown here come from a human donor in good health.

This chain joins TRBV27 and TRBJ1-4; 8 bases align to TRBD1. CDR3 size: 14 residues. Germline V CDR1 and CDR2: MNHEY, SMNVEV (reference sequence). The J segment lost 4 bases and the V segment lost 6 bases, leaving 4 bases of the junction unmatched. The CDR3 here is CASRAGGFNEKLFF. In DNA form, the CDR3 reads TGTGCCAGCAGGGCAGGGGGCTTTAATGAAAAACTGTTTTTT.

V usage is TRBV4-3 and J usage is TRBJ2-1; tentative D call: TRBD2 (5 bases). V was pared by 0 bases and J by 6 bases, with 9 bases between. The V gene's germline CDR1 is LGHNA and CDR2 YSLEER. The CDR3 spans 14 residues. The CDR3 here is CASSQDAGINEQFF. CDR3 sequence (DNA): TGCGCCAGCAGCCAAGACGCGGGTATCAATGAGCAGTTCTTC.

The chain uses TRBV4-3 and TRBJ1-2, with 7 bases lining up with TRBD1. The V and J ends lost 0 bases and 4 bases, in that order; junction bases with no gene match: 8. The CDR3 loop spans 16 amino acids. CDR1 and CDR2 (germline): LGHNA, YSLEER. This CDR3 is CASSQEGTEAGYGYTF. The CDR3 nucleotides read TGCGCCAGCAGCCAAGAGGGGACAGAGGCGGGCTATGGCTACACCTTC.

V is TRBV6-5 and J is TRBJ2-1, with 8 bases identical to TRBD2. CDR1 MNHEY and CDR2 SVGAGI come from the germline V gene. The V gene end was trimmed by 6 bases and the J gene end by 8 bases; junction bases not matched to a gene: 6. The CDR3 loop spans 13 amino acids. CDR3 in DNA: TGTGCCAGCAGGAAGAGCGGGAGCGATGAGCAGTTCTTC. Translating it yields CASRKSGSDEQFF.

The chain links TRBV28 to TRBJ1-2, with TRBD1 as a possible D gene (5 bases). Trimming stripped 3 bases from V and 2 bases from J, with 13 bases between. Germline loops: CDR1 MDHEN, CDR2 SYDVKM. CDR3 length equals 15 residues. The CDR3: CASSFMGGGNYGYTF. CDR3 bases: TGTGCCAGCAGTTTCATGGGGGGAGGAAACTATGGCTACACCTTC.

This rearrangement joins TRBV7-9 to TRBJ2-7, with D maybe TRBD2 (6 bases). Trimming removed 8 bases from V and 4 bases from J, with 15 bases in between. This CDR3 comprises 13 residues. Per the germline V gene, CDR1 is SEHNR and CDR2 is FQNEAQ (reference sequence). CDR3 amino acids: CASWAGSGYEQYF. CDR3 DNA sequence: TGTGCCAGCTGGGCCGGGAGTGGTTACGAGCAGTACTTC.

The chain couples TRBV19 to TRBJ1-5; D not certain. V shed 8 bases and J shed 0 bases, with 11 bases lying between them. Germline assignment: CDR1 LNHDA and CDR2 SQIVND (reference sequence). This CDR3 is built from 14 residues. The CDR3 reads CASRGQSSNQPQHF. The CDR3 DNA sequence: TGTGCCAGTCGAGGGCAGAGTAGCAATCAGCCCCAGCATTTT.

The genes are TRBV9 and TRBJ1-2; D remains unclear. The CDR3 is 15 amino acids. The germline V gene encodes CDR1 SGDLS and CDR2 YYNGEE. Trimming took off 3 bases at V and 8 bases at J, with 20 bases between the two ends. The CDR3 is CASSAHYTGKGGYTF. The CDR3 DNA reads TGTGCCAGCAGCGCCCACTATACGGGGAAAGGGGGCTACACCTTC.

The chain carries TRBV5-1 and TRBJ1-4; 7 bases align to TRBD1. V lost 4 bases, J lost 5 bases, and 14 bases stayed unmatched. The germline V gene has CDR1 SGHRS and CDR2 YFSETQ. The CDR3 runs 17 residues. The CDR3 coding sequence is TGCGCCAGCAGCCGCAAGTCCTCCGGGACAGAGAATGAAAAACTGTTTTTT. This gives the protein CASSRKSSGTENEKLFF.

DNA of the CDR3: TGTGCCAGCAGCTTCAGGGCCAAAGGCACTGAAGCTTTCTTT. Translating it yields CASSFRAKGTEAFF. The chain uses TRBV7-2 and TRBJ1-1, with D maybe TRBD1 (5 bases). Trimming stripped 3 bases from V and 4 bases from J, with 12 bases between. The germline V gene has CDR1 SGHTA and CDR2 FQGNSA. The CDR3 totals 14 residues. The variable domain in full, with the rest retrieved from reference TRBV7-2 and TRBJ1-1, is GAGVSQSPSNKVTEKGKDVELRCDPISGHTALYWYRQSLGQGLEFLIYFQGNSAPDKSGLPSDRFSAERTGGSVSTLTIQRTQQEDSAVYLCASSFRAKGTEAFFGQGTRLTVV.

The chain has TRBV6-1 and TRBJ2-1, with D uncertain. Trimming removed 7 bases at V and 7 bases at J, with 17 bases between. Germline V gene sequence: CDR1 MNHNS, CDR2 SASEGT. The CDR3 contains 14 residues. CDR3 protein: CASNKDLVWNEQFF. The CDR3 DNA is TGTGCCAGCAATAAAGACTTGGTGTGGAATGAGCAGTTCTTC.

The V call is TRBV2, the J call TRBJ2-3; D might be TRBD2 (6 bases). CDR3 size: 15 residues. Germline V lookup: CDR1 SNHLY, CDR2 FYNNEI. The V end was cut by 2 bases, the J end by 10 bases, with 19 bases between. In DNA, the CDR3 is TGTGCCAGCAGTGAAACACCGGGACTCCCACGGGCGCAGTATTTT. It specifies CASSETPGLPRAQYF.

The chain has TRBV2 and TRBJ1-4; no firm D call. Germline-derived CDR1 and CDR2 are SNHLY and FYNNEI. CDR3 length: 15 amino acids. Trimming stripped 2 bases from V and 1 base from J, with 8 bases between. This chain's CDR3 is CASSEMGVTNEKLFF. In DNA form, the CDR3 reads TGTGCCAGCAGTGAAATGGGAGTAACTAATGAAAAACTGTTTTTT.

The chain recombines TRBV28 with TRBJ1-3; 10 nucleotides line up with TRBD1. After removal of 6 bases from V and 7 bases from J, the junction contained 12 bases not matched to a gene. This CDR3 is 16 amino acids long. Germline V CDR1 and CDR2: MDHEN, SYDVKM. The CDR3 spells CASSSRQGALGNTIYF. In DNA, the CDR3 is TGTGCCAGCAGCTCTCGACAGGGGGCGCTGGGTAACACCATATATTTT.